The rows below give T cell receptor beta chains drawn from one sample of a study of cytomegalovirus exposure and HLA in healthy donors. TCRdb's table, derived via immunoSEQ multiplex PCR, lists solely in-frame clones and lacks some. The sample holds about 250,000 clones, approximately 85% seen once. The specimen sequenced was PBMCs. The receptors originated from a girl aged 2 to 9 in good health and CMV-seronegative. The CDR3 runs from the conserved cysteine through the conserved F or W. The D gene is left open where the match is weak. Expanded clones are given a class, and other clones once, few, many or no size at all.

>TRBV13|TRBJ2-1|-|TRBD2
CASSFGGRKGNEQFF
TGTGCCAGCAGCTTCGGCGGGAGGAAGGGCAATGAGCAGTTCTTC
>TRBV2|TRBJ2-1|-|TRBD2
CASSFPSGSRDEQFF
TGTGCCAGCAGTTTCCCTAGCGGGAGTAGGGATGAGCAGTTCTTC
>TRBV30|TRBJ2-2|-|-
CAFRRLVSGELFF
TGTGCCTTCCGTCGGCTAGTATCCGGGGAGCTGTTTTTT
>TRBV6-5|TRBJ2-4|-|-
CASSDRAKNIQYF
TGTGCCAGCAGTGACAGAGCCAAAAACATTCAGTACTTC
>TRBV4-1|TRBJ1-5|-|-
CASSLAQGYQLRQPQHF
TGCGCCAGCAGCCTGGCACAGGGATACCAGCTTAGACAGCCCCAGCATTTT
>TRBV7-9|TRBJ2-2|-|TRBD2
CASSLQGGHTGELFF
TGTGCCAGCAGCTTACAGGGAGGGCACACCGGGGAGCTGTTTTTT
>TRBV11-2|TRBJ1-1|once|-
CASSLTGLNTEAFF
TGTGCCAGCAGCTTGACAGGATTGAACACTGAAGCTTTCTTT
>TRBV6-1|TRBJ2-7|-|-
CASSEALIGVSYEQYF
TGTGCCAGCAGTGAAGCGCTAATAGGGGTTTCCTACGAGCAGTACTTC
>TRBV7-6|TRBJ2-7|-|TRBD1
CASRPGTDYEQYF
TGTGCCAGCAGACCCGGGACAGACTACGAGCAGTACTTC
>TRBV18|TRBJ2-2|-|-
CASSPRNPTNTGELFF
TGTGCCAGCTCACCACGAAACCCCACAAACACCGGGGAGCTGTTTTTT
>TRBV28|TRBJ2-7|-|-
CARTYEQYF
TGTGCCAGGACTTACGAGCAGTACTTC
>TRBV20-1|TRBJ2-7|-|-
CSAGDIYEQYF
TGCAGTGCCGGGGACATTTACGAGCAGTACTTC
>TRBV7-9|TRBJ1-5|-|-
CASSVSGHSNQPQHF
TGTGCCAGCAGCGTTTCGGGACATAGCAATCAGCCCCAGCATTTT
>TRBV9|TRBJ2-3|-|-
CASSVDQGLDTQYF
TGTGCCAGCAGCGTAGACCAGGGATTAGATACGCAGTATTTT
>TRBV19|TRBJ2-5|-|-
CASSILGGTQYF
TGTGCCAGTAGTATTCTCGGTGGGACCCAGTACTTC
>TRBV4-2|TRBJ2-7|-|TRBD1
CASSQVGTGEGYEQYF
TGTGCCAGCAGCCAAGTTGGGACAGGGGAAGGGTACGAGCAGTACTTC
>TRBV19|TRBJ2-7|once|TRBD1
CASRQAGGNEQYF
TGTGCCAGTAGGCAGGCAGGGGGAAACGAGCAGTACTTC
>TRBV6-5|TRBJ1-1|-|TRBD1
CASTRGDSGAFF
TGTGCCAGCACCAGGGGGGACAGCGGAGCTTTCTTT
>TRBV6-1|TRBJ1-1|-|-
CASSEALGVEAFF
TGTGCCAGCAGTGAAGCGCTCGGGGTGGAAGCTTTCTTT
>TRBV18|TRBJ2-7|-|TRBD2
CASSPGTRANEQYF
TGTGCCAGCTCACCCGGGACTAGGGCAAACGAGCAGTACTTC
>TRBV6-1|TRBJ1-1|-|-
CASSGRAQGGAFF
TGTGCCAGCAGTGGCCGGGCTCAGGGAGGAGCTTTCTTT
>TRBV7-2|TRBJ2-7|few|-
CASSASPGHLYEQYF
TGTGCCAGCAGCGCCTCCCCGGGACATCTCTACGAGCAGTACTTC
>TRBV18|TRBJ2-5|once|-
CASSPGQQETQYF
TGTGCCAGCTCACCCGGACAGCAAGAGACCCAGTACTTC
>TRBV7-9|TRBJ1-3|few|-
CSSSFPDGGSGNTIYF
TGTTCCAGCAGCTTTCCAGACGGAGGCTCTGGAAACACCATATATTTT
>TRBV6-5|TRBJ1-2|-|-
CASSYSTGYGYTF
TGTGCCAGCAGTTACTCAACAGGCTATGGCTACACCTTC
>TRBV7-9|TRBJ2-2|-|TRBD2
CATPGGAGGELFF
TGTGCCACACCGGGAGGGGCTGGCGGGGAGCTGTTTTTT
>TRBV6-8|TRBJ1-5|few|TRBD1
CASSYSGQGARAQHF
TGTGCCAGCAGTTACTCGGGACAGGGGGCCAGGGCCCAGCATTTT
>TRBV27|TRBJ2-1|-|-
CASSLEGTSCNEQFF
TGTGCCAGCAGTTTGGAAGGGACATCCTGCAATGAGCAGTTCTTC
>TRBV6-6|TRBJ2-4|-|TRBD1
CASSNPGGNIQYF
TGTGCCAGCAGCAACCCAGGGGGAAACATTCAGTACTTC
>TRBV9|TRBJ1-1|-|-
CASSVAGGNTEAFF
TGTGCCAGCAGCGTAGCGGGGGGAAACACTGAAGCTTTCTTT
>TRBV19|TRBJ2-4|-|TRBD2
CASSLDLAGGPIDIQYF
TGTGCCAGTAGTCTAGACTTAGCGGGAGGCCCGATAGACATTCAGTACTTC
>TRBV5-1|TRBJ2-3|-|TRBD1
CASSLQGATDTQYF
TGCGCCAGCAGCTTACAGGGGGCCACAGATACGCAGTATTTT